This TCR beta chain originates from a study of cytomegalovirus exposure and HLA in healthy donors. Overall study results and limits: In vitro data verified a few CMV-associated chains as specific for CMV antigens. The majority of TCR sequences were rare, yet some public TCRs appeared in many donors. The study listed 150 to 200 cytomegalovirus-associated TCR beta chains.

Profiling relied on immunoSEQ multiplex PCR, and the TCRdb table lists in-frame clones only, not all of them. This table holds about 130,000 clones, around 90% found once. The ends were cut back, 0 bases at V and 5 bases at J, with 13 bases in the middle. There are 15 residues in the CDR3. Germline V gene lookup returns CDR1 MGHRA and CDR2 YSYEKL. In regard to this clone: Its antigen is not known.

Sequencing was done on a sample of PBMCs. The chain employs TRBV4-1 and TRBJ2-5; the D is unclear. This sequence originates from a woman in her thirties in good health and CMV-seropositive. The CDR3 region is CASSQDLGSRETQYF. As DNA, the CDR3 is TGCGCCAGCAGCCAAGATTTAGGTTCGCGGGAGACCCAGTACTTC.